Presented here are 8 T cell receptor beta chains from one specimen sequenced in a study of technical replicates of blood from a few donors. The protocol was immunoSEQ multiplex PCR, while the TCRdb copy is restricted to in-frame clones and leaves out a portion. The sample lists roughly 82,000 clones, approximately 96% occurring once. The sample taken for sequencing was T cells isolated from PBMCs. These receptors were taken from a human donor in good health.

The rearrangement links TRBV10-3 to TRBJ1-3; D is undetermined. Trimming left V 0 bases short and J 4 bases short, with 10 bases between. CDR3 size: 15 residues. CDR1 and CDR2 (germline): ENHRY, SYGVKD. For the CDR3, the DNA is TGTGCCATCAGTGAGTCTGGTAGCGGGGGAAACACCATATATTTT. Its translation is CAISESGSGGNTIYF.

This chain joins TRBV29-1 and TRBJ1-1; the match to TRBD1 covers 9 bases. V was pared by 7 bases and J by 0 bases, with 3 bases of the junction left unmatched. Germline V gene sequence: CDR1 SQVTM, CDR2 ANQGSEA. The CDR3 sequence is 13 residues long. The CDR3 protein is CSEGTGMNTEAFF. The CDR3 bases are TGCAGCGAAGGGACAGGGATGAACACTGAAGCTTTCTTT.

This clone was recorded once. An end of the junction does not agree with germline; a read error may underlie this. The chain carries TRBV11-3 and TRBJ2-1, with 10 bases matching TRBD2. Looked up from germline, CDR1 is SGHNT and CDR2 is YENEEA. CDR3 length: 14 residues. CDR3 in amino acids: CASSLGLAHKEQFF. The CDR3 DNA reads TGTGCCAGCAGCCTGGGACTAGCGCACAAGGAGCAGTTCTTC.

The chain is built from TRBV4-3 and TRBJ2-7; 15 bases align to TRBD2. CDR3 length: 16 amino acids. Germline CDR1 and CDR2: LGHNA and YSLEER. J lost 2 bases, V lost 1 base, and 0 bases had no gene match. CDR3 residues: CASSQGTSGRAYEQYF. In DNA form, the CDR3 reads TGCGCCAGCAGCCAAGGGACTAGCGGGAGGGCCTACGAGCAGTACTTC.

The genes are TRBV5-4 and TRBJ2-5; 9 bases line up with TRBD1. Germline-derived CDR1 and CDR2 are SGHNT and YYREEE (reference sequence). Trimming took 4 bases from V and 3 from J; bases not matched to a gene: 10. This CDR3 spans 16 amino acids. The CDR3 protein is CASSPGTGWGKETQYF. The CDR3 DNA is TGTGCCAGCAGCCCCGGGACAGGGTGGGGTAAAGAGACCCAGTACTTC.

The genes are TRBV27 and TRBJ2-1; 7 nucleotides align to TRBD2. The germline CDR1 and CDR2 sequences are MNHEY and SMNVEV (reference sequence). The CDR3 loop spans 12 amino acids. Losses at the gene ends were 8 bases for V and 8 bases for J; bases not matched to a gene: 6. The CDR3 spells CASGKTSHEQFF. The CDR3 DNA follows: TGTGCCAGCGGTAAGACTAGCCATGAGCAGTTCTTC.

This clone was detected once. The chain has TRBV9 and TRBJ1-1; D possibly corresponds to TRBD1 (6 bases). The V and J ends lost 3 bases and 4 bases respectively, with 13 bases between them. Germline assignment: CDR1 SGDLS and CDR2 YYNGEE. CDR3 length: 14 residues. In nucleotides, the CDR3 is TGTGCCAGCAGCGCACAACAGGGAAGCACTGAAGCTTTCTTT. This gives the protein CASSAQQGSTEAFF.

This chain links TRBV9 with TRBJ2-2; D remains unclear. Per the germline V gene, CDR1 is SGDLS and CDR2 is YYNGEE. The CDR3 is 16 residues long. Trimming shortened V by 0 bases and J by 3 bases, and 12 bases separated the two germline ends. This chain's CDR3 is CASSVAPFEDTGELFF. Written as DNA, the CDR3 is TGTGCCAGCAGCGTAGCCCCCTTTGAGGACACCGGGGAGCTGTTTTTT.